These T cell receptor beta chains were read from a single sample in a study of CD8 T cells in Susac syndrome. TCRdb used MiXCR to reprocess the immunoSEQ multiplex PCR reads, holding one entry per CDR3 protein. The table shows around 190,000 distinct CDR3 sequences, with approximately 94% occurring only once. Specimen: CD4+ T cells from PBMCs. Receptors were obtained from a human donor with Susac syndrome. CDR3s include the opening cysteine and the closing phenylalanine or tryptophan. D genes are given only for firm matches. Some rows mark clone size as missing; the rest say once, few, many or name a class of expanded clone.

d_call | j_call | clone_size | v_call | cdr3_aa | cdr3_nt
. | TRBJ1-2 | once | TRBV3-1 | CASSQVTRFNYGYTF | TGTGCCAGCAGCCAAGTTACAAGATTTAACTATGGCTACACCTTC
. | TRBJ2-5 | . | TRBV5-1 | CASSLAEARETQYF | TGCGCCAGCAGCTTGGCGGAGGCCCGCGAGACCCAGTACTTC
. | TRBJ1-1 | once | TRBV10-2 | CASMSRTVNTEAFF | TGCGCCAGCATGAGTAGGACGGTGAACACTGAAGCTTTCTTT
TRBD2 | TRBJ2-7 | . | TRBV3-1 | CASSQGWREGEQYF | TGTGCCAGCAGCCAGGGGTGGAGGGAGGGGGAGCAGTACTTC
. | TRBJ2-3 | . | TRBV12-5 | CASAPRTDTQYF | TGTGCTAGTGCCCCCCGGACAGATACGCAGTATTTT
. | TRBJ2-5 | . | TRBV2 | CASSERETQYF | TGTGCCAGCAGTGAAAGGGAGACCCAGTACTTC
. | TRBJ2-7 | . | TRBV13 | CASSLGRSYYEQYF | TGTGCCAGCAGCTTAGGGCGGAGTTACTACGAGCAGTACTTC
. | TRBJ1-2 | . | TRBV24-1 | CATSDQYGYTF | TGTGCCACCAGTGATCAGTATGGCTACACCTTC
. | TRBJ1-2 | . | TRBV29-1 | CSDLEGDYGYTF | TGCAGTGACCTTGAGGGGGACTATGGCTACACCTTC
TRBD1 | TRBJ1-1 | once | TRBV7-2 | CASSTGQGMNTEAFF | TGTGCCAGCAGCACCGGACAGGGTATGAACACTGAAGCTTTCTTT
. | TRBJ2-2 | once | TRBV11-2 | CASSLDRASAGELFF | TGTGCCAGCAGCTTAGATAGGGCCAGCGCGGGGGAGCTGTTTTTT